This is a list of T cell receptor beta chains from one sample in a study of blood T cell repertoires in COVID-19. Profiled with immunoSEQ multiplex PCR; TCRdb holds only in-frame clones, not every one. Of about 190,000 clones in the sample, about 88% were seen once. Sequenced input: peripheral blood. Every receptor here comes from a man aged 40-49 years with active or convalescent COVID-19. Both conserved end residues are part of each CDR3. Fields, in order: clone size, J gene, D gene, V gene, CDR3 DNA, CDR3 protein. D genes are given only for firm matches. Rows may omit the clone size; those that give it use once, few, many or a size class.

clone size: NA
J gene: TRBJ1-2
D gene: NA
V gene: TRBV10-3
CDR3 DNA: TGTGCCATCACCGGGAGGGGGGCGGACTATGGCTACACCTTC
CDR3 protein: CAITGRGADYGYTF

clone size: NA
J gene: TRBJ2-2
D gene: NA
V gene: TRBV9
CDR3 DNA: TGTGCCAGCAGCGTGTGGCAGAATCTGAACACCGGGGAGCTGTTTTTT
CDR3 protein: CASSVWQNLNTGELFF

clone size: once
J gene: TRBJ1-1
D gene: TRBD1
V gene: TRBV12-5
CDR3 DNA: TGTGCTAGTGGAGACAGGGACGGGGCTGAAGCTTTCTTT
CDR3 protein: CASGDRDGAEAFF

clone size: NA
J gene: TRBJ1-1
D gene: NA
V gene: TRBV5-1
CDR3 DNA: TGCGCCAGCAGCTTTGGAGGGGTCGAGACTGAAGCTTTCTTT
CDR3 protein: CASSFGGVETEAFF

clone size: NA
J gene: TRBJ1-3
D gene: NA
V gene: TRBV25-1
CDR3 DNA: TGTGCCAGCAGCGTGCCCCCCACCGGAGATTCTGGAAACACCATATATTTT
CDR3 protein: CASSVPPTGDSGNTIYF

clone size: NA
J gene: TRBJ2-3
D gene: TRBD1
V gene: TRBV28
CDR3 DNA: TGTGCCAGCGCCCTGTCGGGACAGGGTAACCAGAATACGCAGTATTTT
CDR3 protein: CASALSGQGNQNTQYF

clone size: NA
J gene: TRBJ2-3
D gene: NA
V gene: TRBV5-1
CDR3 DNA: TGCGCCAGCAGCGCGTTAGCGTTAGGCGATACGCAGTATTTT
CDR3 protein: CASSALALGDTQYF

clone size: NA
J gene: TRBJ2-6
D gene: TRBD1
V gene: TRBV9
CDR3 DNA: TGTGCCAGCAGCGTAAGATCCGGGGACAGGGGCTCTGGGGCCAACGTCCTGACTTTC
CDR3 protein: CASSVRSGDRGSGANVLTF

clone size: NA
J gene: TRBJ2-7
D gene: TRBD1
V gene: TRBV27
CDR3 DNA: TGTGCCAGCAGGTTCCGGGACAGGGCACGCGAGCAGTACTTC
CDR3 protein: CASRFRDRAREQYF

clone size: NA
J gene: TRBJ2-1
D gene: NA
V gene: TRBV9
CDR3 DNA: TGTGCCAGCAGCGTAGACGGGGGTTCCTACAATGAGCAGTTCTTC
CDR3 protein: CASSVDGGSYNEQFF

clone size: NA
J gene: TRBJ2-2
D gene: TRBD2
V gene: TRBV18
CDR3 DNA: TGTGCCAGCTCGCAACTAGCGGGGAACACCGGGGAGCTGTTTTTT
CDR3 protein: CASSQLAGNTGELFF

clone size: once
J gene: TRBJ2-1
D gene: TRBD1
V gene: TRBV28
CDR3 DNA: TGTGCCAGCAGTCCGGGACAGTACAATGAGCAGTTCTTC
CDR3 protein: CASSPGQYNEQFF

clone size: NA
J gene: TRBJ1-1
D gene: TRBD1
V gene: TRBV10-3
CDR3 DNA: TGTGCCATCAGGGGCGACAGGGGGAACACTGAAGCTTTCTTT
CDR3 protein: CAIRGDRGNTEAFF

clone size: NA
J gene: TRBJ2-4
D gene: NA
V gene: TRBV12-5
CDR3 DNA: TGTGCTAGTGGTTTGGCACAGGCCTCTTTAGCCAAAAACATTCAGTACTTC
CDR3 protein: CASGLAQASLAKNIQYF

clone size: NA
J gene: TRBJ1-6
D gene: NA
V gene: TRBV28
CDR3 DNA: TGTGCCAGCAGTTTCGTCCCGGGACAAAATTCACCCCTCCACTTT
CDR3 protein: CASSFVPGQNSPLHF

clone size: NA
J gene: TRBJ1-2
D gene: NA
V gene: TRBV3-1/TRBV3-2
CDR3 DNA: TGTGCCAGCAGCCACCCACAGGGCGGGGGCTACACCTTC
CDR3 protein: CASSHPQGGGYTF

clone size: NA
J gene: TRBJ1-4
D gene: TRBD1
V gene: TRBV27
CDR3 DNA: TGTGCCAGCAGTGCCACAGGGGGCGGGAAACTGTTTTTT
CDR3 protein: CASSATGGGKLFF

clone size: NA
J gene: TRBJ1-2
D gene: NA
V gene: TRBV30
CDR3 DNA: TGTGCCTGGACGTCGGTAGCGTGGAGCTACACCTTC
CDR3 protein: CAWTSVAWSYTF

clone size: NA
J gene: TRBJ1-5
D gene: NA
V gene: TRBV28
CDR3 DNA: TGTGCCAGCAGTTACGGTTCTTCGGAGGGGCAGCCCCAGCATTTT
CDR3 protein: CASSYGSSEGQPQHF

clone size: NA
J gene: TRBJ2-4
D gene: TRBD1
V gene: TRBV6-5
CDR3 DNA: TGTGCCAGCAGCACCGGGACAGGCAAAAACATTCAGTACTTC
CDR3 protein: CASSTGTGKNIQYF

clone size: few
J gene: TRBJ1-4
D gene: NA
V gene: TRBV7-9
CDR3 DNA: TGTGCCAGCAGCCGCAACACAGGGACGGGGGAAAAACTGTTTTTT
CDR3 protein: CASSRNTGTGEKLFF

clone size: NA
J gene: TRBJ1-6
D gene: TRBD1
V gene: TRBV28
CDR3 DNA: TGTGCCAGCAGTTTACTACAGGGGAATTCACCCCTCCACTTT
CDR3 protein: CASSLLQGNSPLHF

clone size: NA
J gene: TRBJ1-2
D gene: TRBD1
V gene: TRBV9
CDR3 DNA: TGTGCCAGCAGCGTAGACCCTTGGGACAGGGGTGGTGGCTACACCTTC
CDR3 protein: CASSVDPWDRGGGYTF

clone size: once
J gene: TRBJ1-5
D gene: TRBD1
V gene: TRBV28
CDR3 DNA: TGTGCCAGCAGTTTCCCCGGGACAGGGAACCAGCCCCAGCATTTT
CDR3 protein: CASSFPGTGNQPQHF

clone size: NA
J gene: TRBJ1-2
D gene: NA
V gene: TRBV7-8
CDR3 DNA: TGTGCCAGCAGTTCCGGGATAAGGGCTTTCTACACCTTC
CDR3 protein: CASSSGIRAFYTF

clone size: NA
J gene: TRBJ1-1
D gene: NA
V gene: TRBV7-9
CDR3 DNA: TGTGCCACCAACAAGTGGGGCAGCGGGGCGAACACTGAAGCTTTCTTT
CDR3 protein: CATNKWGSGANTEAFF

clone size: once
J gene: TRBJ2-3
D gene: NA
V gene: TRBV2
CDR3 DNA: TGTGCCAGCAGTCAAGCCATGACAGTTGATACGCAGTATTTT
CDR3 protein: CASSQAMTVDTQYF

clone size: NA
J gene: TRBJ1-2
D gene: NA
V gene: TRBV28
CDR3 DNA: TGTGCCAGCAGTTTAACAGGCCCTAACTATGGCTACACCTTC
CDR3 protein: CASSLTGPNYGYTF

clone size: NA
J gene: TRBJ1-2
D gene: NA
V gene: TRBV12-3/TRBV12-4
CDR3 DNA: TGTGCCAGCAGCCACGACGGGAACTATGGCTACACCTTC
CDR3 protein: CASSHDGNYGYTF

clone size: NA
J gene: TRBJ2-5
D gene: TRBD2
V gene: TRBV10-2
CDR3 DNA: TGCGCCAGCAGTGTCACTAGCGGGGTTATTGAGACCCAGTACTTC
CDR3 protein: CASSVTSGVIETQYF

clone size: few
J gene: TRBJ1-2
D gene: NA
V gene: TRBV4-1
CDR3 DNA: TGCGCCAGCAGCCACGCTTCCTACGGCTACACCTTC
CDR3 protein: CASSHASYGYTF

clone size: few
J gene: TRBJ2-5
D gene: TRBD1
V gene: TRBV6-1
CDR3 DNA: TGTGCCAGCAGTGCCCGCCGGGACAGGGTGGGAGAGACCCAGTACTTC
CDR3 protein: CASSARRDRVGETQYF

clone size: NA
J gene: TRBJ2-1
D gene: NA
V gene: TRBV5-6
CDR3 DNA: TGTGCCAGCAGCGGCATCACTCGGGACACCTACAATGAGCAGTTCTTC
CDR3 protein: CASSGITRDTYNEQFF

clone size: NA
J gene: TRBJ2-2
D gene: NA
V gene: TRBV28
CDR3 DNA: TGTGTCACGGCAGGGTATAACACCGGGGAGCTGTTTTTT
CDR3 protein: CVTAGYNTGELFF

clone size: NA
J gene: TRBJ2-3
D gene: TRBD2
V gene: TRBV3-1/TRBV3-2
CDR3 DNA: TGTGCCAGCGGCGATAGCGGGGGCACAGATACGCAGTATTTT
CDR3 protein: CASGDSGGTDTQYF

clone size: NA
J gene: TRBJ1-5
D gene: NA
V gene: TRBV2
CDR3 DNA: TGTGCCAGCAGTGAGACCAGACAGGGCAATCAGCCCCAGCATTTT
CDR3 protein: CASSETRQGNQPQHF

clone size: once
J gene: TRBJ1-1
D gene: TRBD1
V gene: TRBV28
CDR3 DNA: TGTGCCAGCAGTTCTGACAGGGGAAACACTGAAGCTTTCTTT
CDR3 protein: CASSSDRGNTEAFF

clone size: once
J gene: TRBJ1-4
D gene: NA
V gene: TRBV9
CDR3 DNA: TGTGCCAGCAGCCCTGACAGGCCGGGGGAAAAACTGTTTTTT
CDR3 protein: CASSPDRPGEKLFF

clone size: NA
J gene: TRBJ2-7
D gene: TRBD2
V gene: TRBV6-5
CDR3 DNA: TGTGCCAGCAGTTCCGGGGAACTAGCGAATGACGAGCAGTACTTC
CDR3 protein: CASSSGELANDEQYF

clone size: NA
J gene: TRBJ1-2
D gene: NA
V gene: TRBV28
CDR3 DNA: TGTGCCAGCAGTTTACCAGGGTCCTATGGCTACACCTTC
CDR3 protein: CASSLPGSYGYTF

clone size: NA
J gene: TRBJ1-2
D gene: NA
V gene: TRBV19
CDR3 DNA: TGTGCCAGTAGCTTCCAGGGGCCAACCTATGGCTACACCTTC
CDR3 protein: CASSFQGPTYGYTF

clone size: NA
J gene: TRBJ1-2
D gene: TRBD1
V gene: TRBV30
CDR3 DNA: TGTGCCTGGAGCTTCCGGGACAGGGAGTCCTATGGCTACACCTTC
CDR3 protein: CAWSFRDRESYGYTF

clone size: NA
J gene: TRBJ2-7
D gene: NA
V gene: TRBV18
CDR3 DNA: TGTGCCAGCTCACCACCGGTGGGAGCAGACCTTCTCTACGAGCAGTACTTC
CDR3 protein: CASSPPVGADLLYEQYF

clone size: NA
J gene: TRBJ1-2
D gene: NA
V gene: TRBV7-9
CDR3 DNA: TGTGCCAGCAGCTTACCGGGGGGAAGCTATGGCTACACCTTC
CDR3 protein: CASSLPGGSYGYTF

clone size: NA
J gene: TRBJ2-7
D gene: TRBD1
V gene: TRBV4-3
CDR3 DNA: TGCGCCAGCAGCCAACTTAAAGAGGGGGACAGAAGCCCCTACGAGCAGTACTTC
CDR3 protein: CASSQLKEGDRSPYEQYF

clone size: NA
J gene: TRBJ2-5
D gene: NA
V gene: TRBV28
CDR3 DNA: TGTGCCAGCAGCTCTTCGGTAGAAGAGACCCAGTACTTC
CDR3 protein: CASSSSVEETQYF

clone size: NA
J gene: TRBJ2-1
D gene: NA
V gene: TRBV7-3
CDR3 DNA: TGTGCCAGCAGCTTTGGCGGCTCCAATGAGCAGTTCTTC
CDR3 protein: CASSFGGSNEQFF

clone size: NA
J gene: TRBJ1-1
D gene: NA
V gene: TRBV5-4
CDR3 DNA: TGTGCCAGCAGCAAAGACAGCTCCAGGGCTTTCTTT
CDR3 protein: CASSKDSSRAFF

clone size: once
J gene: TRBJ2-7
D gene: TRBD2
V gene: TRBV5-1
CDR3 DNA: TGCGCCAGCAGCTTCGGGACTAGCGGGGTCTACGAGCAGTACTTC
CDR3 protein: CASSFGTSGVYEQYF

clone size: NA
J gene: TRBJ1-2
D gene: TRBD1
V gene: TRBV6-5
CDR3 DNA: TGTGCTGGGGCAGGGGGGATGGTGGATGGCTACACCTTC
CDR3 protein: CAGAGGMVDGYTF

clone size: NA
J gene: TRBJ1-5
D gene: NA
V gene: TRBV2
CDR3 DNA: TGTGCCAGTCGGGATCCCCTGGACTATAGCAATCAGCCCCAGCATTTT
CDR3 protein: CASRDPLDYSNQPQHF

clone size: once
J gene: TRBJ2-5
D gene: NA
V gene: TRBV18
CDR3 DNA: TGTGCCAGCTCACTCGTAGGAGGCAGGGGAGAGACCCAGTACTTC
CDR3 protein: CASSLVGGRGETQYF